The subject of this entry is one T cell receptor beta chain. Its specificity is not known. The data belong to a study of long-term antiretroviral therapy in people with HIV. Study-level results: Dominant in the repertoire at all time points were clones expanded before ART. Among HIV repertoires, CDR3 length ranges were narrower than those of controls.

At the survey level, the v3.0 immunoSEQ assay was run. Measured with immunoSEQ multiplex PCR; TCRdb has only the in-frame clones, and not every one. This table holds about 28,000 clones, 84% found once. Prior to DNA extraction, the samples held 1-10 million cryopreserved PBMC. Specimen: unsorted PBMCs, collected 0.4 years after starting antiretroviral therapy. The clonotype was recovered from a man aged 18-30 years with HIV.

The CDR3 DNA sequence: TGCAGCGTAGGAAAAGGTATCACAGATACGCAGTATTTT. This gives the protein CSVGKGITDTQYF. The chain joins TRBV29-1 to TRBJ2-3; D unclear. Trimming pared 6 bases from V and 2 bases from J, leaving 12 bases between. The CDR3 is made up of 13 amino acids. Germline V lookup: CDR1 SQVTM, CDR2 ANQGSEA.